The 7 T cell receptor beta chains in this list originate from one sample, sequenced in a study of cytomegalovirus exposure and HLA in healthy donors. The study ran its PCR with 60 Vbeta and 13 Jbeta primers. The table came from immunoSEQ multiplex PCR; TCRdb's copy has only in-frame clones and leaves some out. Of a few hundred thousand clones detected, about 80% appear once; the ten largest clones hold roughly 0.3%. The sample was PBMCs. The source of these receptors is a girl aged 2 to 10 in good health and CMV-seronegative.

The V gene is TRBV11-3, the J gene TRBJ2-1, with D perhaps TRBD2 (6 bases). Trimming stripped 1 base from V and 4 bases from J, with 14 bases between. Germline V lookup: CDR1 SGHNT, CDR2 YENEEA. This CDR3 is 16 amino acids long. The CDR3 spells CASSLGSREAYNEQFF. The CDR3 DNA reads TGTGCCAGCAGCTTAGGGTCCAGGGAGGCATACAATGAGCAGTTCTTC.

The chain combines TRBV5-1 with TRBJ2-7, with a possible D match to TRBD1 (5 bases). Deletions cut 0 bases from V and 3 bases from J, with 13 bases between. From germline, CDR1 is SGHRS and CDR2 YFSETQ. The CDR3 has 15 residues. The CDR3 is CASSLDQGSLYEQYF. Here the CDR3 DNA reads TGCGCCAGCAGCTTGGATCAGGGATCACTCTACGAGCAGTACTTC.

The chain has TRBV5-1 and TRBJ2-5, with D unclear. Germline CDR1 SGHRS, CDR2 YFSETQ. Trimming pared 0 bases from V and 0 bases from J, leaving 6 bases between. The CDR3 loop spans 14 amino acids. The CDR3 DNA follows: TGCGCCAGCAGCTTGGCCTCTAACCAAGAGACCCAGTACTTC. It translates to CASSLASNQETQYF. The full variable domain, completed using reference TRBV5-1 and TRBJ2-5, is KAGVTQTPRYLIKTRGQQVTLSCSPISGHRSVSWYQQTPGQGLQFLFEYFSETQRNKGNFPGRFSGRQFSNSRSEMNVSTLELGDSALYLCASSLASNQETQYFGPGTRLLVL.

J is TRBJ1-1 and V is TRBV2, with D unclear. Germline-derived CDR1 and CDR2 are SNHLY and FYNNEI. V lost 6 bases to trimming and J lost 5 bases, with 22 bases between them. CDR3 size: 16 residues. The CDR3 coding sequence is TGTGCCAGCAGGGGTTCCGGGAACACCTACGGGACTGAAGCTTTCTTT. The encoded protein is CASRGSGNTYGTEAFF. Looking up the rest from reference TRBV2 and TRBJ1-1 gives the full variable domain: EPEVTQTPSHQVTQMGQEVILRCVPISNHLYFYWYRQILGQKVEFLVSFYNNEISEKSEIFDDQFSVERPDGSNFTLKIRSTKLEDSAMYFCASRGSGNTYGTEAFFGQGTRLTVV.

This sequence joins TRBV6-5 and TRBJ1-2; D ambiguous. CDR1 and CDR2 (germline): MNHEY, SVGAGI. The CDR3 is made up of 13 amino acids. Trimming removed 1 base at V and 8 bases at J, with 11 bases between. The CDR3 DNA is TGTGCCAGCAGTTACTTTTCGGGGAACGGCTACACCTTC. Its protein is CASSYFSGNGYTF.

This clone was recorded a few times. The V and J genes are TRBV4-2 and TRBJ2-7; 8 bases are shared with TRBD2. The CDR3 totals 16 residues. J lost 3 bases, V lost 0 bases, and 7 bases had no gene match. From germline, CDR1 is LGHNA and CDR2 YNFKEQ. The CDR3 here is CASSQDPVAGNYEQYF. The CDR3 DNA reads TGTGCCAGCAGCCAAGACCCCGTAGCGGGGAACTACGAGCAGTACTTC.

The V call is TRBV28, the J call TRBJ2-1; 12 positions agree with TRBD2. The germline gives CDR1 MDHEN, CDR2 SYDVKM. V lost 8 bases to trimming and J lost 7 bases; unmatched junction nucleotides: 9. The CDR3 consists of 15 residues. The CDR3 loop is CASEPSGRAKNEQFF. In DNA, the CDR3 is TGTGCCAGCGAGCCTAGCGGGAGGGCCAAAAATGAGCAGTTCTTC. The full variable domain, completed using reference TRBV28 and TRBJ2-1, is DVKVTQSSRYLVKRTGEKVFLECVQDMDHENMFWYRQDPGLGLRLIYFSYDVKMKEKGDIPEGYSVSREKKERFSLILESASTNQTSMYLCASEPSGRAKNEQFFGPGTRLTVL.